This passage covers 26 T cell receptor beta chains from one sample sequenced in a study of Graves' ophthalmopathy and Graves' hyperthyroidism. Amplifying from RNA transcripts, the study obtained TCR beta CDR3 regions. An initial RT-PCR round employing HTBI primers preceded a second-round multiplex PCR. MiXCR was run by TCRdb on the multiplex PCR reads, yielding one entry per CDR3 protein. This sample carries about 740,000 distinct CDR3 sequences, roughly 40% of them seen once, and the ten largest clones take around 40%. The sample comprised peripheral blood. The receptor set was obtained from an adult man with Graves' ophthalmopathy.

Remarks on this clonotype: One end of the junction varies from germline; a read error may be responsible. The chain uses TRBV7-6 and TRBJ1-6; TRBD1 matches at 7 bases. Per the germline V gene, CDR1 is SGHVS and CDR2 is FNYEAQ. The CDR3 sequence is 15 residues long. CDR3 residues: CASSIGTVYSSPLHF. CDR3 sequence (DNA): TGTGCCAGCAGCATCGGGACAGTTTATAGTTCACCCCTCCACTTT.

This clonotype was counted many times. CDR3 residues: CAISERSYEQYF. As DNA, the CDR3 is TGTGCCATCAGCGAAAGGTCCTACGAGCAGTACTTC. The V call is TRBV10-3, the J call TRBJ2-7; D gene unclear. There are 12 residues in the CDR3. Germline V gene data show CDR1 as ENHRY and CDR2 as SYGVKD. V shed 6 bases and J shed 1 base, with 7 bases lying between them.

A note on this clonotype: Since a much larger clone is just one base distant, this may be a read error. The J gene is TRBJ2-7, the V gene TRBV6-1; unclear D gene. CDR1 MNHNS and CDR2 SASEGT come from the germline V gene. CDR3 length equals 11 residues. CDR3 sequence (DNA): TGTGCCATCAGTCAGGCAGCCGAGCAGTACTTC. Its protein is CAISQAAEQYF.

The genes are TRBV12-3 or TRBV12-4 and TRBJ1-1; D unclear. The CDR3 has 14 residues. The V end was cut by 6 bases, the J end by 2 bases, with 13 bases between. The CDR3 sequence: CASSLKPVNTEAFF. CDR3 bases: TGTGCCAGCAGCTTAAAGCCGGTTAACACTGAAGCTTTCTTT.

This clonotype was seen once. Germline is not matched at one junction end, which may reflect a read error. The chain employs TRBV7-9 and TRBJ2-7; unclear D gene. Germline assignment: CDR1 SEHNR and CDR2 FQNEAQ (reference sequence). The CDR3 is made up of 13 amino acids. The CDR3: CANSQDPAYEQYF. CDR3 sequence (DNA): TGCGCCAACAGCCAAGATCCGGCCTACGAGCAGTACTTC.

At least ten counts were recorded for this clonotype. This chain joins TRBV15 and TRBJ1-1, with a possible D match to TRBD1 (6 bases). V was clipped by 9 bases and J by 5 bases, with 16 bases between them. Looked up from germline, CDR1 is LNHNV and CDR2 is YYDKDF (reference sequence). This CDR3 has 13 amino acids. This chain's CDR3 is CATRGGVRTEAFF. The CDR3 bases are TGTGCCACGAGGGGGGGAGTGAGAACTGAAGCTTTCTTT.

This clonotype was seen a few times. V usage is TRBV29-1 and J usage is TRBJ2-7, with 11 bases fitting TRBD1. Trimming removed 4 bases from V and 3 bases from J; junction bases left unmatched: 5. Germline loops: CDR1 SQVTM, CDR2 ANQGSEA. The CDR3 runs 14 residues. The CDR3 is CSVGGQGAGYEQYF. CDR3 DNA: TGCAGCGTTGGCGGACAGGGGGCTGGCTACGAGCAGTACTTC.

This clonotype was detected many times. The chain joins TRBV7-9 to TRBJ1-5; the match to TRBD1 covers 7 bases. Germline V lookup: CDR1 SEHNR, CDR2 FQNEAQ (reference sequence). Trimming removed 4 bases from V and 2 bases from J; junction bases left unmatched: 8. The CDR3 sequence is 16 residues long. The CDR3 sequence is CASSWGRQGGNQPQHF. The CDR3 DNA follows: TGTGCCAGCAGCTGGGGCAGACAGGGCGGCAATCAGCCCCAGCATTTT.

The table lists this clonotype with many counts. This chain links TRBV6-5 with TRBJ2-5; TRBD1 agrees at 9 bases. Per germline, CDR1 MNHEY and CDR2 SVGAGI. With 4 bases clipped from V and 5 bases from J, the junction kept 8 bases outside the gene matches. The CDR3 consists of 15 residues. The CDR3 DNA reads TGTGCCAGCAGTTCAACCGGGACAGGGCAGGAGACCCAGTACTTC. It codes for CASSSTGTGQETQYF.

About this clonotype: One end of the junction varies from germline; a read error may be responsible. The V gene is TRBV6-6, the J gene TRBJ2-7; 11 bases align to TRBD2. Germline V lookup: CDR1 MNHNY, CDR2 SVGAGI (reference sequence). The CDR3 runs to 16 residues. CDR3 loop: CASSSQTGTSGREADF. The CDR3, as DNA: TGTGCCAGCAGTTCGCAGACCGGGACTAGCGGACGGGAGGCAGACTTC.

This clonotype was picked up many times. V usage is TRBV29-1 and J usage is TRBJ1-1; D call uncertain. The CDR3 loop spans 13 amino acids. V shed 1 base and J shed 1 base, with 7 bases lying between them. Looked up from germline, CDR1 is SQVTM and CDR2 is ANQGSEA. CDR3 residues: CSVEGAQNTEAFF. For the CDR3, the DNA is TGCAGCGTTGAAGGGGCTCAGAACACTGAAGCTTTCTTT.

In this sample, this clonotype turned up a few times. The chain has TRBV10-3 and TRBJ2-2; D is perhaps TRBD1 or TRBD2 (5 bases each). V lost 0 bases and J 3 bases, leaving 14 bases between the germline ends. Germline CDR1 is ENHRY and CDR2 is SYGVKD. The CDR3 has 17 amino acids. The CDR3 region is CAISESHLGDDTGELFF. CDR3 sequence (DNA): TGTGCCATCAGTGAGTCTCACCTGGGGGACGACACCGGGGAGCTGTTTTTT.

This clonotype was seen more than once but under ten times. The chain couples TRBV6-6 to TRBJ1-1, with no clear D. V shed 0 bases and J shed 3 bases, with 11 bases lying between them. Germline V lookup: CDR1 MNHNY, CDR2 SVGAGI (reference sequence). The CDR3 length is 15 residues. CDR3 amino acids: CASSYSGFSYTEAFF. CDR3 in DNA: TGTGCCAGCAGTTACTCGGGGTTTTCGTACACTGAAGCTTTCTTT.

This clonotype was picked up a small number of times. This rearrangement joins TRBV7-8 to TRBJ1-3, with 7 bases matching TRBD1. Trimming at V came to 5 bases and at J to 4 bases, leaving 5 bases not matched to a gene. Per germline, CDR1 SGHVS and CDR2 FQNEAQ. The CDR3 contains 14 residues. Here the CDR3 reads CASSPGTVGNTIYF. CDR3 bases: TGTGCCAGCAGCCCAGGGACAGTAGGAAACACCATATATTTT.

The chain uses TRBV14 and TRBJ1-2; D not resolved. Germline V gene sequence: CDR1 SGHDN, CDR2 FVKESK. V dropped 1 base and J dropped 3 bases, with 18 bases sitting between them. The CDR3 has 17 amino acids. The CDR3 protein is CASSQVHGGSRYYGYTF. CDR3 coding DNA: TGTGCCAGCAGCCAAGTTCATGGCGGATCGAGGTACTATGGCTACACCTTC.

This clonotype was observed a few times. The chain links TRBV25-1 to TRBJ2-2; D not certain. V was shortened by 6 bases and J by 4 bases, with 9 bases between the two germline ends. This CDR3 is built from 13 residues. Germline CDR1 MGHDK, CDR2 SYGVNS. CDR3 loop: CASSQVFTGELFF. In nucleotides, the CDR3 is TGTGCCAGCAGCCAGGTATTCACCGGGGAGCTGTTTTTT.

This chain links TRBV9 with TRBJ1-1; tentatively, D is TRBD1 (6 bases). Trimming pared 7 bases from V and 5 bases from J, leaving 21 bases between. This CDR3 region has 15 residues. Germline V gene data show CDR1 as SGDLS and CDR2 as YYNGEE. The CDR3 nucleotides are TGTGCCAGCGGCGGCCAGGGGCTTACGAGGACTGAAGCTTTCTTT. Translation gives CASGGQGLTRTEAFF.

The genes are TRBV29-1 and TRBJ2-5; tentatively, D is TRBD1 (6 bases). Germline CDR1 SQVTM, CDR2 ANQGSEA. The CDR3 is 14 residues long. V lost 6 bases, J lost 6 bases, and 20 bases lay in between. The CDR3: CSVRRSGAMKTQYF. In DNA form, the CDR3 reads TGCAGCGTCCGTCGGTCAGGGGCTATGAAGACCCAGTACTTC.

In its sample, this clonotype was seen a few times. V is TRBV2 and J is TRBJ1-5; D is unresolved. V was pared by 1 base and J by 8 bases, with 9 bases between. This CDR3 is 13 amino acids long. Germline V lookup: CDR1 SNHLY, CDR2 FYNNEI. The CDR3 coding sequence is TGTGCCAGCAGTGAAGGTAGGGAGGAGCCCCAGCATTTT. It encodes CASSEGREEPQHF.

The genes are TRBV7-9 and TRBJ1-5; 8 positions match TRBD1. CDR1 SEHNR and CDR2 FQNEAQ come from the germline V gene (reference sequence). With 4 bases clipped from V and 5 bases from J, the junction kept 16 bases outside the gene matches. The CDR3 extends over 18 amino acids. This CDR3 reads CASSSDWAGGSSDQPQHF. CDR3 in DNA: TGTGCCAGCAGCTCAGACTGGGCAGGGGGCTCGTCGGATCAGCCCCAGCATTTT.

The chain carries TRBV5-5 and TRBJ1-1; TRBD1 is a possible D gene (5 bases). The CDR3 covers 18 residues. V lost 7 bases and J 0 bases, leaving 25 bases between the germline ends. Germline CDR1 SGHKS, CDR2 YYEKEE (reference sequence). DNA of the CDR3: TGTGCCAGCGACACAGCGGGCAGGGTGTCCCTTTTGAACACTGAAGCTTTCTTT. This gives the protein CASDTAGRVSLLNTEAFF.

This rearrangement joins TRBV20-1 to TRBJ1-5; D perhaps matches TRBD1 (6 bases). V was clipped by 0 bases and J by 4 bases, with 10 bases between them. The CDR3 has 14 residues. Germline-derived CDR1 and CDR2 are DFQATT and SNEGSKA (reference sequence). CDR3 loop: CSAREGRGNQPQHF. In nucleotides, the CDR3 is TGCAGTGCTAGAGAGGGCAGGGGAAATCAGCCCCAGCATTTT.

The table lists this clonotype with a few counts. The chain uses TRBV19 and TRBJ1-6; 10 nucleotides agree with TRBD1. CDR1 and CDR2 from the germline V gene are LNHDA and SQIVND (reference sequence). Trimming removed 4 bases from V and 6 bases from J; junction bases left unmatched: 15. This CDR3 region has 19 residues. CDR3 sequence: CASSTHRDRGYGGNSPLHF. The CDR3 DNA follows: TGTGCCAGTAGTACCCATCGGGACAGGGGATATGGCGGTAATTCACCCCTCCACTTT.

On this clonotype: This could be a read error, since a much larger clone is one nucleotide away. The CDR3 spells CASSIQANTEASF. CDR3 nucleotide sequence: TGTGCCAGTAGTATTCAGGCGAACACTGAAGCTTCCTTT. The gene calls are TRBV19 and TRBJ1-1; D is unresolved. Germline V lookup: CDR1 LNHDA, CDR2 SQIVND (reference sequence). This CDR3 is 13 amino acids long.

In regard to this clonotype: A much bigger clone sits one base away, suggesting this may be a read error. This chain joins TRBV24-1 and TRBJ1-5; 11 nucleotides agree with TRBD1. J was trimmed by 10 bases and V by 4 bases; bases with no gene match: 5. The CDR3 covers 14 residues. Germline loops: CDR1 KGHDR, CDR2 SFDVKD. The CDR3 DNA reads TGTGCCACCAGTGAGCCAGGGACAGGGGGACCCCAGCATTTT. It specifies CATSEPGTGGPQHF.

This clonotype has more than one count but fewer than ten. The chain joins TRBV11-2 to TRBJ2-5; 11 nucleotides match TRBD1. J was trimmed by 4 bases and V by 5 bases; bases with no gene match: 3. The germline CDR1 and CDR2 sequences are SGHAT and FQNNGV. The CDR3 contains 14 residues. The CDR3 region has the DNA TGTGCCAGCAGCGTTGGGACAGGGGGAGAGACCCAGTACTTC. Its translation is CASSVGTGGETQYF.